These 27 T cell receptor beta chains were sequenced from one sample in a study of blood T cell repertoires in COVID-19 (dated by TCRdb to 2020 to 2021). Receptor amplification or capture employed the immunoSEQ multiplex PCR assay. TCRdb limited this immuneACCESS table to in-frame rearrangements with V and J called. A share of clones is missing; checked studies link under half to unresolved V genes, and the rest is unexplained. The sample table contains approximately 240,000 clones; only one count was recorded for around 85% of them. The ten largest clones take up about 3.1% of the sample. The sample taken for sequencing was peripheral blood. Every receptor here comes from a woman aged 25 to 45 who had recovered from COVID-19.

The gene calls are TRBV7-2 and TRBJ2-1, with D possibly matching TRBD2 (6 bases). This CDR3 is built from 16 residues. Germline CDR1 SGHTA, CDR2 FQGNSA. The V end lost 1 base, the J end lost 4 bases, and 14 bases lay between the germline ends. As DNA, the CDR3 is TGTGCCAGCAGCTTAGAAGGGCGGGGTGGTTACAATGAGCAGTTCTTC. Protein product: CASSLEGRGGYNEQFF.

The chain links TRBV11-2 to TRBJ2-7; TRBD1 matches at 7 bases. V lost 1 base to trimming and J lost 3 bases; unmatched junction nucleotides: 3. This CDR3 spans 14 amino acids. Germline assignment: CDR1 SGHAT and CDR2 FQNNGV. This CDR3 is CASSLGGGGYEQYF. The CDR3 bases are TGTGCCAGCAGCTTAGGAGGGGGCGGCTACGAGCAGTACTTC.

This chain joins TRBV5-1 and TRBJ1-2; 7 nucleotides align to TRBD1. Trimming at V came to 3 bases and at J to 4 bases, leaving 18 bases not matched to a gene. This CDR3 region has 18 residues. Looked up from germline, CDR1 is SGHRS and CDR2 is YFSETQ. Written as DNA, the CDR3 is TGCGCCAGCAGCTACGAGACAGCGGACAGGTCTGAAATCTATGGCTACACCTTC. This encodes CASSYETADRSEIYGYTF.

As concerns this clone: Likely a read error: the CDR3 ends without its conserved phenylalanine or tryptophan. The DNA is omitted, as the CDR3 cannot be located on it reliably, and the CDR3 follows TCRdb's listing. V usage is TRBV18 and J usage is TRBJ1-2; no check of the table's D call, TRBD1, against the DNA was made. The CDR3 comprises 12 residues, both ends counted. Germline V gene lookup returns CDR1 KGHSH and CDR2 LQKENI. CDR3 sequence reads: CASSRTGGEINL.

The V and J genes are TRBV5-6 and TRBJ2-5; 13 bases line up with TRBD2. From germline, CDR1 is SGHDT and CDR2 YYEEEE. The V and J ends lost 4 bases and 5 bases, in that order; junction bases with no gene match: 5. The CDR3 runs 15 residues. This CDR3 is CASSGTSGVHETQYF. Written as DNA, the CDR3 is TGTGCCAGCAGCGGGACTAGCGGGGTACATGAGACCCAGTACTTC.

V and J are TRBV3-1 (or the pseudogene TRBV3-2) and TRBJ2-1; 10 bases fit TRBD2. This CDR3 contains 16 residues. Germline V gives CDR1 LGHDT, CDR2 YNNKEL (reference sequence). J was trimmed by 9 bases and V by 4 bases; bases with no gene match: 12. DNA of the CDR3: TGTGCCAGCAGCCTTCAGAGCGGGGGGGCTAATATTGAGCAGTTCTTC. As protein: CASSLQSGGANIEQFF.

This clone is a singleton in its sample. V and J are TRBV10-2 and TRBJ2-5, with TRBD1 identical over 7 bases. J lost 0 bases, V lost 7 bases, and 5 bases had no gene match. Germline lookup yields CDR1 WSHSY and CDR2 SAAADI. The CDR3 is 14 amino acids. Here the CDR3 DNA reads TGCGCCAGCACGGCCGGGACAGACCAAGAGACCCAGTACTTC. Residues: CASTAGTDQETQYF.

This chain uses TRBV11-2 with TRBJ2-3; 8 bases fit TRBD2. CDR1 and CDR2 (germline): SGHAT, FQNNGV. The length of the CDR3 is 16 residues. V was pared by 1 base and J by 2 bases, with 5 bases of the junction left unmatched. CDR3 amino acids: CASSLAAGVPTDTQYF. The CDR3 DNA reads TGTGCCAGCAGCTTAGCAGCGGGGGTCCCCACAGATACGCAGTATTTT.

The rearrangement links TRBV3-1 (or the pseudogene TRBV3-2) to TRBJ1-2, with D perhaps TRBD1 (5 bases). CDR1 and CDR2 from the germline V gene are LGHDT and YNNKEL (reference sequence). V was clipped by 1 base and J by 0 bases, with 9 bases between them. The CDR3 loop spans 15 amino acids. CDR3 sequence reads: CASSQGQKANYGYTF. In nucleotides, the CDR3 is TGTGCCAGCAGCCAAGGACAGAAAGCTAACTATGGCTACACCTTC.

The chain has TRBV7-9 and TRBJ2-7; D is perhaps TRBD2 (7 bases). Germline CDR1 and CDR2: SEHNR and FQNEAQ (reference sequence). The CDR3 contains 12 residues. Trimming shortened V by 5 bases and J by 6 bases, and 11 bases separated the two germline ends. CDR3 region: CASSPGGREQYF. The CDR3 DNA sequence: TGTGCCAGCAGCCCCGGGGGGCGCGAGCAGTACTTC.

Here the CDR3 reads CASSSRPGEETYEQYF. In nucleotides, the CDR3 is TGTGCCAGCAGCTCCCGCCCGGGAGAAGAAACCTACGAGCAGTACTTC. The chain has TRBV7-8 and TRBJ2-7; D is possibly TRBD2 (6 bases). Trimming stripped 4 bases from V and 2 bases from J, with 18 bases between. Germline assignment: CDR1 SGHVS and CDR2 FQNEAQ. The length of the CDR3 is 16 residues.

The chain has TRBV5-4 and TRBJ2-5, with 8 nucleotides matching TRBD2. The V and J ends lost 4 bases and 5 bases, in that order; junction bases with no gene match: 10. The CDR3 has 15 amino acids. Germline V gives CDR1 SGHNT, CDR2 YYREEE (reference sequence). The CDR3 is CASSSRLAPDETQYF. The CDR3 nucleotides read TGTGCCAGCAGCAGCCGACTAGCGCCAGATGAGACCCAGTACTTC.

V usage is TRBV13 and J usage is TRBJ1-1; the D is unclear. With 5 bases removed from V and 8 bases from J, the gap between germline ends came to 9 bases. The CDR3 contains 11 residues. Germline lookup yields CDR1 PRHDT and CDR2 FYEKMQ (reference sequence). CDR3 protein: CASSRRREAFF. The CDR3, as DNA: TGTGCCAGCAGCCGGAGGAGGGAAGCTTTCTTT.

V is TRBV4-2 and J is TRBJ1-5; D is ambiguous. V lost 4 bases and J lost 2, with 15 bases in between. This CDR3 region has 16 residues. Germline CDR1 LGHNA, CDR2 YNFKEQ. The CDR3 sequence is CASSLNSNTGNQPQHF. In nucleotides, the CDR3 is TGTGCCAGCAGCCTTAATTCAAACACAGGCAATCAGCCCCAGCATTTT.

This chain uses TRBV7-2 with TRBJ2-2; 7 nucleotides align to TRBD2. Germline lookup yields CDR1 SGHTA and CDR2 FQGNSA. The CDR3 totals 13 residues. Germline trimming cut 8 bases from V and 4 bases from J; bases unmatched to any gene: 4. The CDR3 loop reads CASPAGVTGELFF. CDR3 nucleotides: TGTGCCAGCCCCGCGGGGGTCACCGGGGAGCTGTTTTTT.

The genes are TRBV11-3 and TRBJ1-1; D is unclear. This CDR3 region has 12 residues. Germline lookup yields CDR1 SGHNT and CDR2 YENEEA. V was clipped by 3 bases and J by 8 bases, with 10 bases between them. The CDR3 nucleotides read TGTGCCAGCAGCTTCGGGGAATCCGAAGCTTTCTTT. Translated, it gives CASSFGESEAFF.

The CDR3 DNA reads as TGTGCCAGCAGCCTACGAACTAGCGGGGGGGCCCATGAGCAGTTCTTC. It yields the protein CASSLRTSGGAHEQFF. The chain links TRBV7-8 to TRBJ2-1, with 13 bases matching TRBD2. V was clipped by 5 bases and J by 8 bases; unmatched bases: 9. The CDR3 runs to 16 residues. Germline CDR1 SGHVS, CDR2 FQNEAQ.

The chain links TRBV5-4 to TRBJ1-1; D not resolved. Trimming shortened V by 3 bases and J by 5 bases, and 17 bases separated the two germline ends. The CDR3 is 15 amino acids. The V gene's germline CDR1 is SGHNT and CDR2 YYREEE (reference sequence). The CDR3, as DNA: TGTGCCAGCAGCTCATCATCTTTAGGAGGAACTGAAGCTTTCTTT. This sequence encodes CASSSSSLGGTEAFF.

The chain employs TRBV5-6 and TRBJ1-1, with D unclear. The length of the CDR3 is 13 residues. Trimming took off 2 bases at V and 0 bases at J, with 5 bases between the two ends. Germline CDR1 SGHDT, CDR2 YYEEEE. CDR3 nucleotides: TGTGCCAGCAGCTTTGAGGTGAACACTGAAGCTTTCTTT. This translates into CASSFEVNTEAFF.

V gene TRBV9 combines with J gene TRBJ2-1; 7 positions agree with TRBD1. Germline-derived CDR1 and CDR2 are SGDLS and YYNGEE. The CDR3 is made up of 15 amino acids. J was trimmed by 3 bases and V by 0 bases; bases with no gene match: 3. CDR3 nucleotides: TGTGCCAGCAGCGTAGCAGGGGGTGGCTACAATGAGCAGTTCTTC. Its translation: CASSVAGGGYNEQFF.

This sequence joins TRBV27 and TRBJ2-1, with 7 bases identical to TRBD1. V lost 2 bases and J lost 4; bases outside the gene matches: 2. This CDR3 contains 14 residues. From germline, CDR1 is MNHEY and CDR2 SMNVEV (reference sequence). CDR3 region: CASSLRQGYNEQFF. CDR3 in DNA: TGTGCCAGCAGTTTACGACAGGGTTACAATGAGCAGTTCTTC.

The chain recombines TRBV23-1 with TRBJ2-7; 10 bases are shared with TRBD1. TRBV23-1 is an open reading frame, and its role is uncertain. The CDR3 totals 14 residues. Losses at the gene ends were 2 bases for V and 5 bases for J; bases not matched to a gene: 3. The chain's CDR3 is CASSQAGQGNEQYF. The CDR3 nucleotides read TGCGCCAGCAGTCAAGCGGGACAGGGGAACGAGCAGTACTTC.

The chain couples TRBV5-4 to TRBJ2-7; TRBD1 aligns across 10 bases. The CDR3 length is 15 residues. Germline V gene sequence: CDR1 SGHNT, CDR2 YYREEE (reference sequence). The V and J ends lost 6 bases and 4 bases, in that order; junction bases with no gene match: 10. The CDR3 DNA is TGTGCCAGCACAAAGGACAGGGGGGGATCGTACGAGCAGTACTTC. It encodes CASTKDRGGSYEQYF.

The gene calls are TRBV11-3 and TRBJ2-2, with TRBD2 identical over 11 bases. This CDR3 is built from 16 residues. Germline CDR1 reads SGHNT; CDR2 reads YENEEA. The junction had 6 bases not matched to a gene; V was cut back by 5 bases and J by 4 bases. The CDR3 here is CASSILAGGRTGELFF. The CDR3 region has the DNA TGTGCCAGCAGCATCCTAGCGGGGGGTCGCACCGGGGAGCTGTTTTTT.

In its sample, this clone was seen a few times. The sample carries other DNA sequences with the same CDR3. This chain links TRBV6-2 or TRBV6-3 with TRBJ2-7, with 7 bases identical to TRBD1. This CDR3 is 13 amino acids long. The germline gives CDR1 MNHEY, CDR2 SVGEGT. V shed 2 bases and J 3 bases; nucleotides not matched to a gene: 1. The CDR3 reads CASSYRGLYEQYF. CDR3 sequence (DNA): TGTGCCAGCAGTTACAGGGGGCTCTACGAGCAGTACTTC.

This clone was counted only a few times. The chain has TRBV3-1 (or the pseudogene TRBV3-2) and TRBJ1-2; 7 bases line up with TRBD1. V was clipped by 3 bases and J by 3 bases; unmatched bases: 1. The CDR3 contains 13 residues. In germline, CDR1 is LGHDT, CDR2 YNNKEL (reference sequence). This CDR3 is CASSHGQDYGYTF. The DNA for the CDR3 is TGTGCCAGCAGCCACGGACAGGACTATGGCTACACCTTC.

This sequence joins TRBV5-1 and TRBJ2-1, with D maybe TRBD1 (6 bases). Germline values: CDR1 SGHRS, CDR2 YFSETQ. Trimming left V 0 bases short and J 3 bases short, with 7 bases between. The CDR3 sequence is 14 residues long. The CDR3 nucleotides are TGCGCCAGCAGCTTGGGGGACAACTACAATGAGCAGTTCTTC. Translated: CASSLGDNYNEQFF.